Sequencing of this T cell receptor (beta chain) was carried out in a study of control samples from healthy donors and cancer patients. Germline-derived CDR1 and CDR2 are MNHEY and SMNVEV (reference sequence). This CDR3 comprises 12 residues. Trimming stripped 6 bases from V and 9 bases from J, with 9 bases between. Here immunoSEQ multiplex PCR was the method, and the copy in TCRdb shows in-frame clones only, minus some. Counted here are fewer than 65,000 clones, around nine tenths occurring once; the ten biggest clones make up 1.6%. The chain is built from TRBV27 and TRBJ1-6, with a weak D call TRBD1 (5 bases). Sequencing input: PBMCs. The origin of this receptor is a man aged 40-50 years with colorectal cancer. CDR3 coding DNA: TGTGCCAGCAGCCAGGGTGGTTCACCCCTCCACTTT. Protein: CASSQGGSPLHF.